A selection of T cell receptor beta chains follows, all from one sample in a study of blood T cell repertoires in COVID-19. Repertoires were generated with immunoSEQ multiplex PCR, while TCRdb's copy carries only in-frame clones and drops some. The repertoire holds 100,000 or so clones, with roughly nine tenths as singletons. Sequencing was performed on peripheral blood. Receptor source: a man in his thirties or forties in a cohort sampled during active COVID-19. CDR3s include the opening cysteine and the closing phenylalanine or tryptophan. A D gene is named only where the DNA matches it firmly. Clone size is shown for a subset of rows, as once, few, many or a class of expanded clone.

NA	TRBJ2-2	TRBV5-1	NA	CASSSGGNRNTGELFF	TGCGCCAGCAGCTCTGGAGGCAATAGGAACACCGGGGAGCTGTTTTTT
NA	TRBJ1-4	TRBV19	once	CASRASSQGTEKLFF	TGTGCCAGTAGAGCCTCAAGTCAGGGAACGGAAAAACTGTTTTTT
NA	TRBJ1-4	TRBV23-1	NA	CASSQSLGGRGEKLFF	TGCGCCAGCAGTCAATCGTTAGGGGGTCGGGGTGAAAAACTGTTTTTT
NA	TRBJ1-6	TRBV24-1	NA	CATSAPGHYLFLYNSPLHF	TGTGCCACCAGTGCCCCGGGACACTATCTCTTCTTATATAATTCACCCCTCCACTTT
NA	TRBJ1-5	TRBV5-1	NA	CASSVRGGDQPQHF	TGCGCCAGCAGCGTCCGCGGAGGAGATCAGCCCCAGCATTTT
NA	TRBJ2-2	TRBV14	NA	CASSLRGANTGELFF	TGTGCCAGCAGCCTCAGGGGCGCGAACACCGGGGAGCTGTTTTTT
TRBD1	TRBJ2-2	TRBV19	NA	CVSSIGQGAGTGELFF	TGTGTCAGTAGTATAGGGCAGGGGGCTGGGACCGGGGAGCTGTTTTTT
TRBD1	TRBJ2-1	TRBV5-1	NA	CASMLDRDNNEQFF	TGCGCCAGCATGTTGGACAGGGACAACAATGAGCAGTTCTTC
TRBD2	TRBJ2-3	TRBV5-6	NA	CASSFNAAGGRTDTQYF	TGTGCCAGCAGCTTTAACGCAGCGGGGGGCCGCACAGATACGCAGTATTTT
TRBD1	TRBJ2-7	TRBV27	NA	CASSLSFGTASSYEQYF	TGTGCCAGCAGTTTATCGTTCGGGACAGCTAGCTCCTACGAGCAGTACTTC
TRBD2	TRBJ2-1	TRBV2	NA	CASTTSAGDLHYEQFF	TGTGCCAGCACTACCTCAGCGGGGGACTTGCACTATGAGCAGTTCTTC
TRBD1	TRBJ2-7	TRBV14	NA	CASSGGQGSEQYF	TGTGCCAGCTCCGGGGGACAGGGGTCCGAGCAGTACTTC
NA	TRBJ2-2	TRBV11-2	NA	CASSWQGGNTGELFF	TGTGCCAGCAGTTGGCAAGGGGGGAACACCGGGGAGCTGTTTTTT
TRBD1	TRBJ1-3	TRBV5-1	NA	CASSLEAGGSGNTIYF	TGCGCCAGCAGCTTGGAGGCAGGGGGCTCGGGAAACACCATATATTTT
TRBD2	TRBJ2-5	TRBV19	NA	CASDASGGTRETQYF	TGTGCCAGCGACGCTAGCGGGGGAACCCGGGAGACCCAGTACTTC
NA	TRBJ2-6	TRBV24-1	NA	CATSDSGPGANVLTF	TGTGCCACCAGTGATTCGGGTCCAGGGGCCAACGTCCTGACTTTC
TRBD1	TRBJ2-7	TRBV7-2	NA	CASSLQGADEQYF	TGTGCCAGCAGTCTACAGGGGGCGGACGAGCAGTACTTC
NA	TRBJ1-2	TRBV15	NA	CATSLRGTGLGGPYTF	TGTGCCACCAGCTTGCGGGGGACGGGACTCGGGGGCCCCTACACCTTC
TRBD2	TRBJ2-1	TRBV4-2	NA	CASSQDSRLAGGRIEQFF	TGTGCCAGCAGCCAAGATTCACGTCTGGCGGGGGGGCGTATTGAGCAGTTCTTC
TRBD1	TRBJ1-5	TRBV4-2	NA	CASSPSGGQGPKQPQHF	TGTGCCAGCAGCCCATCGGGTGGACAGGGCCCCAAGCAGCCCCAGCATTTT
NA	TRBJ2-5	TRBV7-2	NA	CASSLAGVVGTQYF	TGTGCCAGCAGCTTAGCGGGAGTTGTGGGGACCCAGTACTTC